This TCR beta chain was observed in a study of T-cell reconstitution after alpha-beta-depleted transplantation in children. Using unique molecular identifiers, the investigators prepared the TCRbeta library. TCRdb itself ran the PCR reads through MiXCR, one entry per CDR3 protein. The table records roughly 100,000 distinct CDR3 sequences, roughly 8.4% of them present only once. This clonotype was observed many times. Sample: PBMCs from the stem cell graft donor, taken from the stem cell graft. This clonotype originated in a human donor who donated a stem cell graft to a child with congenital amegakaryocytic thrombocytopenia.

CDR3 nucleotide sequence: TGTGCCAGCACCGCCTTAGGCAGGGGAGAGACCCAGTACTTC. This sequence encodes CASTALGRGETQYF. This sequence joins TRBV6-1 and TRBJ2-5; tentatively, D is TRBD1 (6 bases). V was shortened by 7 bases and J by 4 bases, with 16 bases between the two germline ends. The CDR3 contains 14 residues. Looked up from germline, CDR1 is MNHNS and CDR2 is SASEGT.